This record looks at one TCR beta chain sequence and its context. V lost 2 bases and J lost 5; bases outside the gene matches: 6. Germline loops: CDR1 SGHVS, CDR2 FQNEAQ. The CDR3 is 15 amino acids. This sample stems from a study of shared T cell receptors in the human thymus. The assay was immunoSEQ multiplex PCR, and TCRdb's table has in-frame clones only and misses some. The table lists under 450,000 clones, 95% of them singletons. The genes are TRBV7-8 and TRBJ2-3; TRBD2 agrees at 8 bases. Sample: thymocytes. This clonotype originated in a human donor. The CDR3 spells CASSLKREWGDTQYF. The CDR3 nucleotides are TGTGCCAGCAGCTTAAAGCGGGAGTGGGGAGATACGCAGTATTTT.